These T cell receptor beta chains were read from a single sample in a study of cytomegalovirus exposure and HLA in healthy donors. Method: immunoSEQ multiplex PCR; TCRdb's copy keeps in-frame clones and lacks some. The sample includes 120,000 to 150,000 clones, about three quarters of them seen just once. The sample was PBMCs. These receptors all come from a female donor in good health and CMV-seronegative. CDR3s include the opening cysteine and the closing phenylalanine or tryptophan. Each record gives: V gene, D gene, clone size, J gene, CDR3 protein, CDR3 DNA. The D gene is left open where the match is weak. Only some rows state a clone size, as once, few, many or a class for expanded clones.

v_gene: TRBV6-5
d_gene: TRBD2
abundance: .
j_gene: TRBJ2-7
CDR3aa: CASSYSRGLALYEQYF
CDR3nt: TGTGCCAGCAGTTACTCTCGAGGACTAGCGCTGTACGAGCAGTACTTC

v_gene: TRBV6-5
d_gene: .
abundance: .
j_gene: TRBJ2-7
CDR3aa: CASRETPYEQYF
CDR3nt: TGTGCCAGCAGAGAGACACCCTACGAGCAGTACTTC

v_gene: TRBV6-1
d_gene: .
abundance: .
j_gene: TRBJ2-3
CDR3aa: CASKDTGITDTQYF
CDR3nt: TGTGCCAGCAAGGATACAGGGATTACAGATACGCAGTATTTT

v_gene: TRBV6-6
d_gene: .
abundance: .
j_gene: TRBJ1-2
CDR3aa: CASSYSRQYGGYTF
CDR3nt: TGTGCCAGCAGTTACTCCCGACAGTACGGTGGCTACACCTTC

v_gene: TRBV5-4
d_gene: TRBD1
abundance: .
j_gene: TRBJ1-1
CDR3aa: CASSSTGDFTEAFF
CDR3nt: TGTGCCAGCAGCTCAACAGGGGACTTCACTGAAGCTTTCTTT

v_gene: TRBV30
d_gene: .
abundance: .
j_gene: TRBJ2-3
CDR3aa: CAWSKDTVSTDTQYF
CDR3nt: TGTGCCTGGAGTAAGGACACGGTTAGCACAGATACGCAGTATTTT

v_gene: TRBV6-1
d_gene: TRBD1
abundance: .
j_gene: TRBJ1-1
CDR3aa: CASSRQGTGTEAFF
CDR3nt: TGTGCCAGCAGTCGACAGGGGACGGGCACTGAAGCTTTCTTT

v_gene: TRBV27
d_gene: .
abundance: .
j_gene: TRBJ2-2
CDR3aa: CASSLWGSRSGELFF
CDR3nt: TGTGCCAGCAGTTTATGGGGCTCCAGGTCCGGGGAGCTGTTTTTT

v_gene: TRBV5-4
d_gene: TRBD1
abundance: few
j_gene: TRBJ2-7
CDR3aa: CASSLGGQGSEQYF
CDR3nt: TGTGCCAGCAGCTTGGGAGGACAGGGATCCGAGCAGTACTTC

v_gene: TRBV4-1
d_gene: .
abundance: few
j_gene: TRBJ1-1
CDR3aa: CASSQGSQGNGVNTEAFF
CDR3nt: TGCGCCAGCAGCCAAGGGTCTCAGGGAAATGGAGTGAACACTGAAGCTTTCTTT

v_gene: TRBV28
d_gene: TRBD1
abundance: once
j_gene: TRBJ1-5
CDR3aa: CASSPLWDRGSNQPQHF
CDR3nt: TGTGCCAGCAGCCCCTTATGGGACAGGGGTAGCAATCAGCCCCAGCATTTT

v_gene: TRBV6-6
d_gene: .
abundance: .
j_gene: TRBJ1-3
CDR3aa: CASRAGNTIYF
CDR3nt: TGTGCCAGCAGGGCCGGAAACACCATATATTTT

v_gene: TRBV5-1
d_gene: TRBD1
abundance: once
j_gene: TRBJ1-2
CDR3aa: CASSFQQGGYGYTF
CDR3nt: TGCGCCAGCAGCTTTCAACAGGGGGGCTATGGCTACACCTTC

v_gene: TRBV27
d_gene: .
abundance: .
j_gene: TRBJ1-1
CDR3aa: CASSTYITGRVAEAFF
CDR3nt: TGTGCCAGCAGCACCTACATAACAGGGAGGGTCGCTGAAGCTTTCTTT

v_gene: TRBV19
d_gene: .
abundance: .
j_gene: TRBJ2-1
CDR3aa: CASSINSYNEQFF
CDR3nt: TGTGCCAGTAGTATTAACAGCTACAATGAGCAGTTCTTC

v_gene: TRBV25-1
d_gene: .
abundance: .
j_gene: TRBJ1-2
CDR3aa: CASSEGNRVHGYTF
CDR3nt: TGTGCCAGCAGTGAAGGTAACAGGGTTCATGGCTACACCTTC

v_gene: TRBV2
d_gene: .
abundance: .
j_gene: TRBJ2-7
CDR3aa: CASTPPAGYSNSYEQYF
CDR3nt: TGTGCCAGCACCCCTCCTGCAGGGTACTCCAACTCCTACGAGCAGTACTTC

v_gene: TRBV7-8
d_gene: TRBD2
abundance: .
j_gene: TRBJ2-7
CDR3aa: CASSLAGGGAEQYF
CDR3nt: TGTGCCAGCAGCTTAGCGGGCGGGGGTGCCGAGCAGTACTTC

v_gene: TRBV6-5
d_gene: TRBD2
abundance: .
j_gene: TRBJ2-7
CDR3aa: CASRASGGTYEQYF
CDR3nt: TGTGCCAGCAGAGCTAGCGGTGGAACCTACGAGCAGTACTTC

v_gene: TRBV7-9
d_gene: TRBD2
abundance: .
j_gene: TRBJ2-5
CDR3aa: CASSLDGGAGETQYF
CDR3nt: TGTGCCAGCAGCTTAGACGGGGGGGCCGGTGAGACCCAGTACTTC

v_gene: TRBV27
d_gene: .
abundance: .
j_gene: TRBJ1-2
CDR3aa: CASRPTANYGYTF
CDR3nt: TGTGCCAGCAGGCCGACAGCTAACTATGGCTACACCTTC

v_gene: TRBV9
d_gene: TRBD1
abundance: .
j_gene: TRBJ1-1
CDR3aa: CASRQGEGTEAFF
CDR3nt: TGTGCCAGCCGACAGGGGGAGGGCACTGAAGCTTTCTTT

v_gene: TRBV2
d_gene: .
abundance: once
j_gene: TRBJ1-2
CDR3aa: CASSVLGREDGYTF
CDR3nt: TGTGCCAGCAGCGTATTGGGACGGGAGGATGGCTACACCTTC